The entry that follows covers one T cell receptor (beta chain) sequence. This sample also contains other DNA sequences that code for the same CDR3. Only in-frame clones appear in the TCRdb table, and some are missing; sequencing was by immunoSEQ multiplex PCR. Of about 1.5 million clones listed, around 98% are singletons. Within Nashville, Tennessee resided all donors, each a Caucasian adult. This sample is part of a study of shared clonotypes between healthy human individuals. Germline CDR1 reads SGHDN; CDR2 reads FVKESK. The CDR3 runs 14 residues. V was pared by 4 bases and J by 0 bases, with 9 bases between.

What was sequenced was naive CD4+ T cells sorted from blood. Subset: CD45RA+ positively selected. This receptor was taken from a man younger than 45 in good health. The chain links TRBV14 to TRBJ1-2; D unresolved. For the CDR3, the DNA is TGTGCCAGCAGCCCCGGTCCAGCTAACTATGGCTACACCTTC. Its translation: CASSPGPANYGYTF.